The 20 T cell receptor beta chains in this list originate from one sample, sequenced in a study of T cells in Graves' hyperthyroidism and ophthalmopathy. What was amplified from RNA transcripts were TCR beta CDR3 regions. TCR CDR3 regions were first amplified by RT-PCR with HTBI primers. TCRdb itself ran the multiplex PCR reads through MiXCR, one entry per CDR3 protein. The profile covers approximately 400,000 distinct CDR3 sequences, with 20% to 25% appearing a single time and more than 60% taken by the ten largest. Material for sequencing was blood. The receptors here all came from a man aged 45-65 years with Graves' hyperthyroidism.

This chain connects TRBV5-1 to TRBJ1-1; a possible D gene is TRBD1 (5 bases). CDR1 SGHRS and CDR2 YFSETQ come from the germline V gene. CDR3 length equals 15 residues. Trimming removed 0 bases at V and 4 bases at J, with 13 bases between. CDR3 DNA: TGCGCCAGCAGCTTGGTTCCTGGGGCTGGCACTGAAGCTTTCTTT. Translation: CASSLVPGAGTEAFF.

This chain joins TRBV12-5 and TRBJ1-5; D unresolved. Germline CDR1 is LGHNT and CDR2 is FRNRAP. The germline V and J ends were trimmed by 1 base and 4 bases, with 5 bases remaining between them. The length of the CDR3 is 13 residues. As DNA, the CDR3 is TGTGCTAGTGGTTTGGGGGTTAATCAGCCCCAGCATTTT. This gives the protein CASGLGVNQPQHF.

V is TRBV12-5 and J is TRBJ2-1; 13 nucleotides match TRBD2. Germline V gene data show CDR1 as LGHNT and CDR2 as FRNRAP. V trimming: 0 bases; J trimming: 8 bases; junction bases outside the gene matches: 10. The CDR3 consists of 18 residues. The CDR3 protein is CASGLVLPTSGRHHEQFF. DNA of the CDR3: TGTGCTAGTGGTTTGGTACTCCCGACTAGCGGGAGGCACCATGAGCAGTTCTTC.

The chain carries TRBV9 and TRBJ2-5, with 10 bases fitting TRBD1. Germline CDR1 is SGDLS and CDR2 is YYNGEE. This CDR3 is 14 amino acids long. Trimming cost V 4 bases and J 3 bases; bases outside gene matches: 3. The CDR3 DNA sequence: TGTGCCAGCAGCCCCGGGACAGGGGAAGAGACCCAGTACTTC. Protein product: CASSPGTGEETQYF.

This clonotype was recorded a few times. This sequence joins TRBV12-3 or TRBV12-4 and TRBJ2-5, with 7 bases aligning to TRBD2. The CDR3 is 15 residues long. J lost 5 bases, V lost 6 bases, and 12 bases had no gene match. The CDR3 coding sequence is TGTGCCAGCAGCCCTGGGAGGGAGGTTCTGGAGACCCAGTACTTC. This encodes CASSPGREVLETQYF.

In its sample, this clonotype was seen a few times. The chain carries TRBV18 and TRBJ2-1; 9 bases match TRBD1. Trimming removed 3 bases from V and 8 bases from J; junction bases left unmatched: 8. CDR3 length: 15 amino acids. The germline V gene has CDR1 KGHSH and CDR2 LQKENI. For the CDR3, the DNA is TGTGCCAGCTCACCGTGGGACAGGGTTGGAGATGAGCAGTTCTTC. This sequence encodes CASSPWDRVGDEQFF.

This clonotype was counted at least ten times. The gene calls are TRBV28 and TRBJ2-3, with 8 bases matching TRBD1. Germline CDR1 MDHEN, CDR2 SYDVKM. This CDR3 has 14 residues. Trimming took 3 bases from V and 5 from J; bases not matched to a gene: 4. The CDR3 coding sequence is TGTGCCAGCAGTTTGACAGGGGTTGGAGATACGCAGTATTTT. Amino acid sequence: CASSLTGVGDTQYF.

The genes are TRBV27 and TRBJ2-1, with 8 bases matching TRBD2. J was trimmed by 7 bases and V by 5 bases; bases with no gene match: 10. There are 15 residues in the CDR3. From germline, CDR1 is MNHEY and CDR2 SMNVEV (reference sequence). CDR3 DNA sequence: TGTGCCAGCAGTCGAGCGGGAGTAGGGACTAATGAGCAGTTCTTC. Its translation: CASSRAGVGTNEQFF.

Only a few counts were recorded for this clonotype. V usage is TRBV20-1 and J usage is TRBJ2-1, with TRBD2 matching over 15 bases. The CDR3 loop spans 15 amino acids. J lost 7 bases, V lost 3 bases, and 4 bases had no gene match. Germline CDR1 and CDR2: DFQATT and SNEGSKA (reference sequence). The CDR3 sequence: CSASGTSGRQNEQFF. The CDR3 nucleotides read TGCAGTGCTAGTGGGACTAGCGGGAGGCAGAATGAGCAGTTCTTC.

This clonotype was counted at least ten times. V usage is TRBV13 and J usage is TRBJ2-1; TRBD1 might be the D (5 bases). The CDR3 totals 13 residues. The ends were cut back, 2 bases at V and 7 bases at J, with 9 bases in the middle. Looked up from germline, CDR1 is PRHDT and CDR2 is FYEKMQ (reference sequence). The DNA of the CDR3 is TGTGCCAGCAGCTTATCAGGGAATAATGAGCAGTTCTTC. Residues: CASSLSGNNEQFF.

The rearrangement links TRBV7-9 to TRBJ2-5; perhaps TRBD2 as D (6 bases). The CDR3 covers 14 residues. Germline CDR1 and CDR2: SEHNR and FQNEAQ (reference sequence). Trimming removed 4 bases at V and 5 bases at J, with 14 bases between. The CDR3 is CASSSTAGGETQYF. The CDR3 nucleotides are TGTGCCAGCAGCTCCACAGCTGGAGGGGAGACCCAGTACTTC.

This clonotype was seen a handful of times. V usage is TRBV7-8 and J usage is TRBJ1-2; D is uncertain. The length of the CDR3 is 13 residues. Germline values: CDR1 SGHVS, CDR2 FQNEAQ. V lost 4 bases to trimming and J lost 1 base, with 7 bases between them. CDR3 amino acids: CASSSQINYGYTF. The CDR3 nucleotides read TGTGCCAGCAGCTCTCAGATTAACTATGGCTACACCTTC.

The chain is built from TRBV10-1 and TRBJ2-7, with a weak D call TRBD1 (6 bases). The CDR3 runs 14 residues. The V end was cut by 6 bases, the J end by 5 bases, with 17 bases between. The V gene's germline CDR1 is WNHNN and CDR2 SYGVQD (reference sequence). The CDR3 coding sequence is TGCGCCAGCAGCCATAATCTTGGGGGCCACGAGCAGTACTTC. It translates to CASSHNLGGHEQYF.

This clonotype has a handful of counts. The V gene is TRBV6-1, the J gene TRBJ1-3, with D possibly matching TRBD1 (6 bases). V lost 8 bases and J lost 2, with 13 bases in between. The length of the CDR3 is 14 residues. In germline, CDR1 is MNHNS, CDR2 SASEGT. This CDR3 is CASQQGGTGNTIYF. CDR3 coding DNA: TGTGCCAGCCAACAGGGAGGAACTGGAAACACCATATATTTT.

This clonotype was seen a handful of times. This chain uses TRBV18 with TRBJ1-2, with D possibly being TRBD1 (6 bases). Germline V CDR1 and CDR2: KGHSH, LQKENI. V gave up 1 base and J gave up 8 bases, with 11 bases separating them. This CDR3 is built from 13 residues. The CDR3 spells CASSPQDRRGYTF. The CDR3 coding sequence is TGTGCCAGCTCACCACAGGACAGAAGAGGCTACACCTTC.

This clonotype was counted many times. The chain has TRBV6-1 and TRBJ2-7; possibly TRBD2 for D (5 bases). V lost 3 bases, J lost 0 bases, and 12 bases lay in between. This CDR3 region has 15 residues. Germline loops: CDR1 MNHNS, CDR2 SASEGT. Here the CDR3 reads CASSDGGSISYEQYF. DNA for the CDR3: TGTGCCAGCAGTGACGGAGGATCCATCTCCTACGAGCAGTACTTC.

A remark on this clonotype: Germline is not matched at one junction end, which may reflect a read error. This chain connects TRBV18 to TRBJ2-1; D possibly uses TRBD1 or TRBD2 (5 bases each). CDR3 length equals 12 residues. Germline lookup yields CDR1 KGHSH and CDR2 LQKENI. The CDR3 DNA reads TGTGCCAGCTCACGTTCCGGGGCAGAGCAGCTCTTC. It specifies CASSRSGAEQLF.

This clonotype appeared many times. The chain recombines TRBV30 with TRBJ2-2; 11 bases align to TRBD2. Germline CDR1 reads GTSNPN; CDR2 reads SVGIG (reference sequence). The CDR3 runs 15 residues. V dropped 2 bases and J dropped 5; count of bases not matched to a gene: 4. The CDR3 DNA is TGTGCCTGGAGTTTCCTAGCGGGAGGAACCGGGGAGCTGTTTTTT. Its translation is CAWSFLAGGTGELFF.

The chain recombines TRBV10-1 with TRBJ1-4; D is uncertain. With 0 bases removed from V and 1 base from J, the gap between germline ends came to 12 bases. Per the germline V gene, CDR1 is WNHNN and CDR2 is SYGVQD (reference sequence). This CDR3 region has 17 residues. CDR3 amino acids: CASSESNMGETNEKLFF. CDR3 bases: TGCGCCAGCAGTGAGTCTAACATGGGAGAAACTAATGAAAAACTGTTTTTT.

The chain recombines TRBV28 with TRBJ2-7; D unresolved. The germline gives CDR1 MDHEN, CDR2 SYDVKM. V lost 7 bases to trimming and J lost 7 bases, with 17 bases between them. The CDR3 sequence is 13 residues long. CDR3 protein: CASTSPPGPEQYF. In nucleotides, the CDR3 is TGTGCCAGCACTTCCCCCCCAGGACCTGAGCAGTACTTC.